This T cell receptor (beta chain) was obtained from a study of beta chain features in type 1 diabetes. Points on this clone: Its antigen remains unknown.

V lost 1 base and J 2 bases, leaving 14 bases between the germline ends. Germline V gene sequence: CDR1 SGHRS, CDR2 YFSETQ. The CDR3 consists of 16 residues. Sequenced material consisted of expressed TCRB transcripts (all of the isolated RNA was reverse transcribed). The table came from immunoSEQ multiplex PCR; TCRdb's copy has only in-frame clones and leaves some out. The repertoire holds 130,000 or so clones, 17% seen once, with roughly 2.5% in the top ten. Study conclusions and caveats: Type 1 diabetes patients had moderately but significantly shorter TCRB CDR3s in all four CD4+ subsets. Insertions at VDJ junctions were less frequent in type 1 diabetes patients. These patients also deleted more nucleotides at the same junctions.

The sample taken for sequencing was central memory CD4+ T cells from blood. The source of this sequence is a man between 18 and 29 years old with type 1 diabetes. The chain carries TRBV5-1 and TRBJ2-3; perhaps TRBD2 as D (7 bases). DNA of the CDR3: TGCGCCAGCAGCTTGATGTCCGCGGGGGCCACAGATACGCAGTATTTT. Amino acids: CASSLMSAGATDTQYF. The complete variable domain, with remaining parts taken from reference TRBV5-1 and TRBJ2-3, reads KAGVTQTPRYLIKTRGQQVTLSCSPISGHRSVSWYQQTPGQGLQFLFEYFSETQRNKGNFPGRFSGRQFSNSRSEMNVSTLELGDSALYLCASSLMSAGATDTQYFGPGTRLTVL.